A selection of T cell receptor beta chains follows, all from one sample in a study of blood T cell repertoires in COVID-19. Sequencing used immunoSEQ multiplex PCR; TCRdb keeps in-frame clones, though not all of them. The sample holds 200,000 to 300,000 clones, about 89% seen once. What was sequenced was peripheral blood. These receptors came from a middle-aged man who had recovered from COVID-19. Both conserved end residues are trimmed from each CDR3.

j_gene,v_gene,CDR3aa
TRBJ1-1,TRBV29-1,SGDRVNTEAF
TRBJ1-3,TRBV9,ASSREARPSGNTIY
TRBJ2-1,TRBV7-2,ASSLGLALEQF
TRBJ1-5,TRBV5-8,ASSWKGQGESQPQH
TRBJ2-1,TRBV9,ASSVGGRSTNEQF
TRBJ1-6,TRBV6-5,ASSSGTGYDSPLH
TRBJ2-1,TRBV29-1,SGDYYNEQF
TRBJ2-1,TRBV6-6,ASSYSNSGDYNEQF
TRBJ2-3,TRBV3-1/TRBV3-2,ASSQGTGLSTDTQY
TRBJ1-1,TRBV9,ASDPGRRLLGRTEAF
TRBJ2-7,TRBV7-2,ASSSFQLEQY
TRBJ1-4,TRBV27,ASSFRGLGEKLF
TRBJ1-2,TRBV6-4,ASSLTGTGKSYGYT
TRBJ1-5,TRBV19,ASSIQWNQPQH
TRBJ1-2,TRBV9,ASSADGGFYGYT
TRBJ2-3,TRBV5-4,ASSSPSAGVDTQY
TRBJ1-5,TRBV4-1,ASSQDRGQGRGQPQH
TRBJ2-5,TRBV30,ASSRDRGTSRETQY
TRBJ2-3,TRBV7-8,ASSLGHRVGDTQY
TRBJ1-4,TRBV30,AWSRKIRQATDLANEKLF
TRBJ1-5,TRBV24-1,ATSVAGSNQPQH
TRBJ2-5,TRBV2,ASTGLAGAQETQY
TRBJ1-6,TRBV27,ASSLSARASSYNSPLH
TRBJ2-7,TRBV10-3,ATSPGVGRTYEQY
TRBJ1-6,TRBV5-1,ASSAGTGENSPLH